The 9 T cell receptor beta chains listed next were all sequenced from one sample in a study of blood T cells in healthy people across ages. Next came a second PCR, run for about 6 to 11 cycles, which used a sample-barcoded 5' primer along with a J-beta primer mix. MiXCR, applied by TCRdb to the 5' RACE reads, yields one record per CDR3 protein. The sample contains 800,000 or so distinct CDR3 sequences, 55% to 65% of which appear only once. Sequencing was performed on blood. These receptors all stem from a man between 25 and 39 years old in good health.

The chain joins TRBV29-1 to TRBJ1-6; 10 bases are shared with TRBD1. The CDR3 is 16 residues long. J lost 9 bases, V lost 0 bases, and 8 bases had no gene match. From germline, CDR1 is SQVTM and CDR2 ANQGSEA. DNA for the CDR3: TGCAGCGTTGAAGATCGACAGGGGGCGCGGGGTTCACCCCTCCACTTT. Its translation: CSVEDRQGARGSPLHF.

This clonotype has a single count. This sequence joins TRBV9 and TRBJ2-5; D possibly corresponds to TRBD1 (6 bases). Germline V gene data show CDR1 as SGDLS and CDR2 as YYNGEE. V lost 0 bases and J 5 bases, leaving 14 bases between the germline ends. This CDR3 is 15 amino acids long. CDR3 sequence (DNA): TGTGCCAGCAGCGTAGGCAGGGGAGATTCGGAGACCCAGTACTTC. As protein: CASSVGRGDSETQYF. Supplemented by reference TRBV9 and TRBJ2-5, the full variable domain reads DSGVTQTPKHLITATGQRVTLRCSPRSGDLSVYWYQQSLDQGLQFLIQYYNGEERAKGNILERFSAQQFPDLHSELNLSSLELGDSALYFCASSVGRGDSETQYFGPGTRLLVL.

This sequence joins TRBV21-1 and TRBJ2-7; the table assigns TRBD2, which was not confirmed against the DNA. TRBV21-1 represents a pseudogene. The CDR3 consists of 16 residues. CDR3 loop: CASSPHGGPRGYEQYF. Here the CDR3 DNA reads TGTGCCAGCAGCCCACACGGAGGGCCTAGGGGTTACGAGCAGTACTTC.

V and J are TRBV27 and TRBJ2-1; 12 bases align to TRBD2. In germline, CDR1 is MNHEY, CDR2 SMNVEV (reference sequence). CDR3 size: 13 residues. V lost 4 bases, J lost 9 bases, and 1 base stayed unmatched. CDR3 in amino acids: CASSSGLAGEQFF. CDR3 nucleotides: TGTGCCAGCAGTTCGGGACTAGCGGGTGAGCAGTTCTTC.

The V gene is TRBV2, the J gene TRBJ2-4; D call uncertain. TRBJ2-5 matches the DNA end more closely, so the J call is doubtful. Germline V gene lookup returns CDR1 SNHLY and CDR2 FYNNEI. The CDR3 is made up of 14 amino acids. The CDR3 DNA is TGTGCCAGCAGTACGGACCGACGCCGAGAGACCCAGTACTTC. Protein product: CASSTDRRRETQYF.

This clonotype was counted between two and nine times. Given a much more abundant clone one base away, this may be a read error. The rearrangement uses TRBV12-3 or TRBV12-4 and TRBJ1-2; TRBD1 matches at 7 bases. This CDR3 contains 14 residues. J lost 2 bases, V lost 6 bases, and 6 bases had no gene match. The CDR3 coding sequence is TGTGCCAGCAGCCCGACAGGGTTAAACTATGGCTACACCTTC. This encodes CASSPTGLNYGYTF.

The chain carries TRBV6-2 or TRBV6-3 and TRBJ2-1, with D unresolved. The V end lost 5 bases, the J end lost 8 bases, and 13 bases lay between the germline ends. Germline loops: CDR1 MNHEY, CDR2 SVGEGT. CDR3 length: 13 residues. The CDR3 reads CASSDPGRDEQFF. The CDR3 DNA sequence: TGTGCCAGCAGTGACCCAGGACGGGATGAGCAGTTCTTC.

This clonotype was counted between two and nine times. The chain recombines TRBV27 with TRBJ2-6, with 9 bases identical to TRBD1. Germline values: CDR1 MNHEY, CDR2 SMNVEV (reference sequence). Germline trimming cut 3 bases from V and 1 base from J; bases unmatched to any gene: 7. This CDR3 contains 18 residues. CDR3 protein: CASSFVGQGRSGANVLTF. For the CDR3, the DNA is TGTGCCAGCAGTTTCGTGGGACAGGGACGTTCTGGGGCCAACGTCCTGACTTTC.

In its sample, this clonotype was seen a few times. The chain carries TRBV28 and TRBJ2-5; D remains ambiguous. The J call may be faulty, since TRBJ2-7 better matches the DNA end. The germline CDR1 and CDR2 sequences are MDHEN and SYDVKM. The CDR3 spans 14 residues. The CDR3 reads CASSLLSLDHEQYF. CDR3 nucleotides: TGTGCCAGCAGTTTATTGTCGCTGGACCACGAGCAGTACTTC.